This entry describes one T cell receptor beta chain. Its target is not known. The treatment was: approximately 11-day PBMC culture with coronavirus spike peptide pools or control peptides (ViraFEST assay). Germline V gene lookup returns CDR1 MNHEY and CDR2 SVGAGI. The CDR3 totals 16 residues. The V end lost 0 bases, the J end lost 3 bases, and 15 bases lay between the germline ends. This specimen comes from a study of vaccination and CD4 T cells after COVID-19. Whole-study context: Taking of post-vaccine samples occurred a median approximately 76 days after dose two (range 14 to 241).

At the Johns Hopkins FTIC core, DNA taken from cultured CD4+ T cells was sequenced by way of the Oncomine TCR Beta short-read assay. Genomic DNA was isolated from CD4+ T cells that had been cultured. One entry per CDR3 protein, called by TCRdb with MiXCR from the PCR reads. The repertoire holds some 10,000 distinct CDR3 sequences, with around 42% as singletons. This clonotype originated in a human donor who had recovered from COVID-19. This chain uses TRBV6-5 with TRBJ2-7; D assignment may be TRBD1 or TRBD2 (6 bases each). The material sequenced was CD4+ T cells from blood, cultured in vitro. This chain's CDR3 is CASSYSGGGGLYEQYF. CDR3 DNA: TGTGCCAGCAGTTACTCCGGGGGCGGTGGGCTCTACGAGCAGTACTTC.